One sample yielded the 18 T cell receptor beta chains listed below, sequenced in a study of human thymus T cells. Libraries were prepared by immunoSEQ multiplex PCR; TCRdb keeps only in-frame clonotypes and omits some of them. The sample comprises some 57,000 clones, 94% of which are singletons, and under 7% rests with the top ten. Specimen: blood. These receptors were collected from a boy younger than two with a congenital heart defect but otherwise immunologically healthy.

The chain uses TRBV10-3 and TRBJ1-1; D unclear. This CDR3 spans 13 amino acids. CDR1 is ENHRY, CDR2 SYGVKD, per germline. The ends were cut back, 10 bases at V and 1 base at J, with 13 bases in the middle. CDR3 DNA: TGTGCCACCGCCCGTGACAAGAACACTGAAGCTTTCTTT. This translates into CATARDKNTEAFF.

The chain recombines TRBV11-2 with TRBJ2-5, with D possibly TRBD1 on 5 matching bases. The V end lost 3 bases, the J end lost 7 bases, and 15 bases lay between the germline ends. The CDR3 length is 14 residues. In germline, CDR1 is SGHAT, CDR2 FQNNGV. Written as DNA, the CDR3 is TGTGCCAGCAGCTTTGGACATCTATTGGGGACCCAGTACTTC. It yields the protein CASSFGHLLGTQYF.

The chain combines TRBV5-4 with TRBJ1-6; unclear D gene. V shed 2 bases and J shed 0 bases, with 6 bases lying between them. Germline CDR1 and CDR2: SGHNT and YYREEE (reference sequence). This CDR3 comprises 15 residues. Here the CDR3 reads CASSLESSYNSPLHF. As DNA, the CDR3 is TGTGCCAGCAGCTTAGAGAGCTCCTATAATTCACCCCTCCACTTT.

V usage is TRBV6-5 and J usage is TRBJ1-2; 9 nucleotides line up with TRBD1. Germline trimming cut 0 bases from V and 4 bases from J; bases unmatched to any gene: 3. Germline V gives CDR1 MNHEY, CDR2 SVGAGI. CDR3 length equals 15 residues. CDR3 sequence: CASSYSVTGGYGYTF. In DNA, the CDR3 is TGTGCCAGCAGTTACTCGGTGACAGGGGGCTATGGCTACACCTTC.

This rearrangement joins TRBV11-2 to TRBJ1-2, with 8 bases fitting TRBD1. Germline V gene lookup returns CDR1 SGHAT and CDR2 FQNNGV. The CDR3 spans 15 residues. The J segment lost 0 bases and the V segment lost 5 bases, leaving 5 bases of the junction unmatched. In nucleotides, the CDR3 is TGTGCCAGCAGCCGACAGGGGCCACCTAACTATGGCTACACCTTC. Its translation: CASSRQGPPNYGYTF.

The CDR3 loop reads CASSFQPSGIGGELFF. The CDR3, as DNA: TGTGCCAGCAGCTTCCAGCCTAGCGGGATTGGCGGGGAGCTGTTTTTT. The chain links TRBV11-3 to TRBJ2-2; 9 positions match TRBD2. This CDR3 is 16 amino acids long. The V segment lost 3 bases and the J segment 7 bases; nucleotides outside the gene matches: 9. Per the germline V gene, CDR1 is SGHNT and CDR2 is YENEEA. Full variable domain (missing parts from reference TRBV11-3 and TRBJ2-2): EAGVVQSPRYKIIEKKQPVAFWCNPISGHNTLYWYLQNLGQGPELLIRYENEEAVDDSQLPKDRFSAERLKGVDSTLKIQPAELGDSAVYLCASSFQPSGIGGELFFGEGSRLTVL.

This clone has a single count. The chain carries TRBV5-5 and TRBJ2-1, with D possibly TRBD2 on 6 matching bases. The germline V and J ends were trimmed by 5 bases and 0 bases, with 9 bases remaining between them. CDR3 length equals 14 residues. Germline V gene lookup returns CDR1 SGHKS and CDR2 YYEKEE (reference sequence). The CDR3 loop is CASSDGSSYNEQFF. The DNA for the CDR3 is TGTGCCAGCAGTGACGGGAGCTCCTACAATGAGCAGTTCTTC. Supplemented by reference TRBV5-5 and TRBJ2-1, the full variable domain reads DAGVTQSPTHLIKTRGQQVTLRCSPISGHKSVSWYQQVLGQGPQFIFQYYEKEERGRGNFPDRFSARQFPNYSSELNVNALLLGDSALYLCASSDGSSYNEQFFGPGTRLTVL.

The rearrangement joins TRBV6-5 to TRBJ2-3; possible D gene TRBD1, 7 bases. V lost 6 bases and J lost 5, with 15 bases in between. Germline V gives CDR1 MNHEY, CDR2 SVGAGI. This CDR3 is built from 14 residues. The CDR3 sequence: CASRTTGRKDTQYF. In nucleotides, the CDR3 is TGTGCCAGCAGGACGACAGGGAGGAAAGATACGCAGTATTTT.

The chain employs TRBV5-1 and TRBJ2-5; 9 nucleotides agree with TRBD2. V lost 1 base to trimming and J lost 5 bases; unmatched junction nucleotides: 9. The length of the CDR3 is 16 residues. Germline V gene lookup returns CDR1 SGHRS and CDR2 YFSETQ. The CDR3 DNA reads TGCGCCAGCAGCTTGTTTAGCGGGAGTGGGAAGGAGACCCAGTACTTC. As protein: CASSLFSGSGKETQYF.

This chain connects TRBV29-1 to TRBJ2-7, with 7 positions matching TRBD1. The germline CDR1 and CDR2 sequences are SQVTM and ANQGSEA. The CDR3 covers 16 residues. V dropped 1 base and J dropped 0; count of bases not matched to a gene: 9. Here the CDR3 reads CSVEAPRDSISYEQYF. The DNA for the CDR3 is TGCAGCGTTGAAGCGCCCCGGGACAGCATCTCCTACGAGCAGTACTTC.

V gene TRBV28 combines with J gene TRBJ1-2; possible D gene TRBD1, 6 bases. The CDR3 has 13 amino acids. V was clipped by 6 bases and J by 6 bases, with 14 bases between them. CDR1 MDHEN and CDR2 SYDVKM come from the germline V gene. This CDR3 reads CASRGGQSHGYTF. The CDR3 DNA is TGTGCCAGCAGGGGCGGACAGTCACATGGCTACACCTTC.

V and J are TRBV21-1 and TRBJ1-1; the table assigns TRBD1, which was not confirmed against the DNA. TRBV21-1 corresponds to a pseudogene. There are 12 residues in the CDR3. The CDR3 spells CASSRGQTEAFF. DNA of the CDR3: TGTGCCAGCAGCAGGGGACAGACTGAAGCTTTCTTT.

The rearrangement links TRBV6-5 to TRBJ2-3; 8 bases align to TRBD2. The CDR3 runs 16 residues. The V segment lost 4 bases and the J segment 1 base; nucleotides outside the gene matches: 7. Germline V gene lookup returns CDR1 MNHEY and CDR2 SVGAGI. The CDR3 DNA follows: TGTGCCAGCAGTTCCTCACTGCGGGGGGGCACAGATACGCAGTATTTT. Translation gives CASSSSLRGGTDTQYF.

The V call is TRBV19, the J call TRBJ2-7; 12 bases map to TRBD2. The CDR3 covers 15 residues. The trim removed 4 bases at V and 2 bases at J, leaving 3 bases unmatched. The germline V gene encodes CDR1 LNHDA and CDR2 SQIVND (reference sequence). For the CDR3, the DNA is TGTGCCAGTAGTAGACTAGCGGGAGATACCTACGAGCAGTACTTC. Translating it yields CASSRLAGDTYEQYF.

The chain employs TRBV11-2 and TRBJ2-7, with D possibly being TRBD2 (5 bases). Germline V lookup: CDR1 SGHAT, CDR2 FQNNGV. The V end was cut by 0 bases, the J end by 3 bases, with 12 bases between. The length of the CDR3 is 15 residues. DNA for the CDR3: TGTGCCAGCAGCTTAGAAGAGGGCAGGTTCTACGAGCAGTACTTC. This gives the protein CASSLEEGRFYEQYF.

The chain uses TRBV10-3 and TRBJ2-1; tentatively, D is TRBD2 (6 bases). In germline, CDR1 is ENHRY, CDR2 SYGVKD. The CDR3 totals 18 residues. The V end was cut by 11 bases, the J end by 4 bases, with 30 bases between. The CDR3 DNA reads TGTGCCGTCGGAGGGCAGGGATCAAGTTATGGGGTTTACAATGAGCAGTTCTTC. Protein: CAVGGQGSSYGVYNEQFF.

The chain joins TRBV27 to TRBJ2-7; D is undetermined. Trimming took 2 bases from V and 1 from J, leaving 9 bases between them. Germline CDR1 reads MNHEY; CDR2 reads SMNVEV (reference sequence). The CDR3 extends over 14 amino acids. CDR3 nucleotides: TGTGCCAGCAGTTTAGCGGAGCAGTCCTACGAGCAGTACTTC. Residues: CASSLAEQSYEQYF.

The CDR3 DNA reads TGTGCCAGCAGACAGGGCTTCGAGCAGTACTTC. This codes for CASRQGFEQYF. The chain joins TRBV2 to TRBJ2-7; possibly TRBD1 for D (6 bases). V was shortened by 6 bases and J by 6 bases, with 9 bases between the two germline ends. This CDR3 is 11 amino acids long. CDR1 is SNHLY, CDR2 FYNNEI, per germline. The full variable domain, completed using reference TRBV2 and TRBJ2-7, is EPEVTQTPSHQVTQMGQEVILRCVPISNHLYFYWYRQILGQKVEFLVSFYNNEISEKSEIFDDQFSVERPDGSNFTLKIRSTKLEDSAMYFCASRQGFEQYFGPGTRLTVT.